What follows is one T cell receptor beta chain and its context. The antigen remains undetermined. The library was made from cDNA and included unique molecular identifiers. TCRdb reanalysed the PCR reads using MiXCR and keeps one entry per CDR3 protein. This sample has some 690,000 distinct CDR3 sequences, with roughly three fifths found just once. The sample is drawn from a study of post-analysis software for immune sequencing data. Points from the study as a whole: Normalized Chao1 diversity was significantly lower in multiple sclerosis patients than in controls.

The receptor was isolated from a girl aged 2 to 9 with multiple sclerosis. The sequenced material came from blood.

CDR3 amino acids: CASSYDKTYEQYF. Here the CDR3 DNA reads TGTGCCAGCAGTTACGACAAAACATACGAGCAGTACTTC. The chain recombines TRBV6-6 with TRBJ2-7; unclear D gene. Trimming shortened V by 2 bases and J by 4 bases, and 9 bases separated the two germline ends. CDR1 is MNHNY, CDR2 SVGAGI, per germline (reference sequence). The CDR3 extends over 13 amino acids.